The 30 T cell receptor beta chains listed next were all sequenced from one sample in a study of T cell responses to AZD1222 COVID-19 vaccine. Clones were sequenced by immunoSEQ multiplex PCR, and TCRdb holds only the in-frame ones, with some missing. The sample yields about 130,000 clones, around four fifths seen once. This specimen was peripheral blood, taken on day 0 of AZD1222 vaccination. The source of these receptors is an adult in good health.

The chain uses TRBV6-5 and TRBJ1-2; perhaps TRBD1 as D (6 bases). This CDR3 comprises 12 residues. Trimming removed 4 bases from V and 7 bases from J, with 10 bases in between. CDR1 and CDR2 from the germline V gene are MNHEY and SVGAGI. The CDR3 here is CASSSRGGGYTF. In DNA, the CDR3 is TGTGCCAGCAGTTCTCGAGGGGGTGGCTACACCTTC.

This sequence joins TRBV19 and TRBJ2-3, with a possible D match to TRBD1 (6 bases). V gave up 3 bases and J gave up 6 bases, with 7 bases separating them. CDR1 and CDR2 (germline): LNHDA, SQIVND (reference sequence). This CDR3 is built from 12 residues. This CDR3 is CASSIRGDTQYF. CDR3 nucleotide sequence: TGTGCCAGTAGTATTAGGGGGGATACGCAGTATTTT.

The V gene is TRBV6-5, the J gene TRBJ1-5; no reliable D call. CDR3 length: 15 residues. The ends were cut back, 2 bases at V and 2 bases at J, with 10 bases in the middle. Per germline, CDR1 MNHEY and CDR2 SVGAGI. The CDR3: CASSYDGSGNQPQHF. The DNA of the CDR3 is TGTGCCAGCAGTTACGACGGCAGTGGCAATCAGCCCCAGCATTTT.

The V gene is TRBV19, the J gene TRBJ2-3, with D perhaps matching TRBD1 (6 bases). The germline V gene has CDR1 LNHDA and CDR2 SQIVND (reference sequence). The CDR3 covers 15 residues. V lost 6 bases to trimming and J lost 2 bases, with 15 bases between them. The DNA for the CDR3 is TGTGCCAGTAGGGGGAAAGGGGGATTCACAGATACGCAGTATTTT. Protein product: CASRGKGGFTDTQYF. Using reference TRBV19 and TRBJ2-3 for the parts outside the CDR3, the full variable domain is DGGITQSPKYLFRKEGQNVTLSCEQNLNHDAMYWYRQDPGQGLRLIYYSQIVNDFQKGDIAEGYSVSREKKESFPLTVTSAQKNPTAFYLCASRGKGGFTDTQYFGPGTRLTVL.

CDR3 DNA: TGTGCCAGCAGCCAGTCGGGCAATCAGCCCCAGCATTTT. Translation gives CASSQSGNQPQHF. The rearrangement links TRBV14 to TRBJ1-5, with D hard to call. From germline, CDR1 is SGHDN and CDR2 FVKESK. V was clipped by 3 bases and J by 2 bases, with 5 bases between them. The CDR3 totals 13 residues. Filled out from reference TRBV14 and TRBJ1-5, the complete variable domain reads EAGVTQFPSHSVIEKGQTVTLRCDPISGHDNLYWYRRVMGKEIKFLLHFVKESKQDESGMPNNRFLAERTGGTYSTLKVQPAELEDSGVYFCASSQSGNQPQHFGDGTRLSIL.

The chain is built from TRBV20-1 and TRBJ2-7, with a possible D match to TRBD2 (6 bases). Trimming removed 6 bases from V and 4 bases from J, with 10 bases in between. The germline V gene encodes CDR1 DFQATT and CDR2 SNEGSKA (reference sequence). The CDR3 is 11 amino acids. DNA of the CDR3: TGCAGTGCCCCCGGAGGGTACGAGCAGTACTTC. Translating it yields CSAPGGYEQYF.

V is TRBV19 and J is TRBJ2-3, with D perhaps TRBD1 (7 bases). Trimming removed 4 bases from V and 6 bases from J, with 20 bases in between. CDR3 length: 16 residues. Germline loops: CDR1 LNHDA, CDR2 SQIVND (reference sequence). The CDR3 DNA reads TGTGCCAGTAGTACCCTCGGGACAGCAGGAGGGGATACGCAGTATTTT. Encoded protein: CASSTLGTAGGDTQYF.

The chain joins TRBV20-1 to TRBJ1-5; D is ambiguous. From germline, CDR1 is DFQATT and CDR2 SNEGSKA (reference sequence). V was trimmed by 3 bases and J by 6 bases, leaving 6 bases between them. This CDR3 region has 11 residues. CDR3 in amino acids: CSAREGQPQHF. CDR3 sequence (DNA): TGCAGTGCTAGGGAGGGTCAGCCCCAGCATTTT.

This chain connects TRBV27 to TRBJ2-7; 15 bases line up with TRBD2. This CDR3 contains 19 residues. V shed 4 bases, J shed 1 base, and the junction held 11 bases outside the gene matches. Germline CDR1 MNHEY, CDR2 SMNVEV (reference sequence). The CDR3 sequence is CASSSRTSGGAKISYEQYF. CDR3 nucleotide sequence: TGTGCCAGCAGTTCACGGACTAGCGGGGGGGCCAAGATTTCCTACGAGCAGTACTTC.

This chain joins TRBV7-9 and TRBJ1-1; the D gene is possibly TRBD1 (6 bases). The germline V gene has CDR1 SEHNR and CDR2 FQNEAQ (reference sequence). The CDR3 runs 13 residues. V dropped 6 bases and J dropped 11 bases, with 19 bases sitting between them. The CDR3 bases are TGTGCCAGCAGTTTACGGGGGCCAGGGGTGGCTTTCTTT. It yields the protein CASSLRGPGVAFF. Looking up the rest from reference TRBV7-9 and TRBJ1-1 gives the full variable domain: DTGVSQNPRHKITKRGQNVTFRCDPISEHNRLYWYRQTLGQGPEFLTYFQNEAQLEKSRLLSDRFSAERPKGSFSTLEIQRTEQGDSAMYLCASSLRGPGVAFFGQGTRLTVV.

V is TRBV30 and J is TRBJ1-1; no definite D call. The CDR3 runs to 13 residues. CDR1 and CDR2 from the germline V gene are GTSNPN and SVGIG (reference sequence). Trimming took off 3 bases at V and 2 bases at J, with 10 bases between the two ends. The CDR3 DNA reads TGTGCCTGGAGGGTCAGCCCAAACACTGAAGCTTTCTTT. This translates into CAWRVSPNTEAFF.

The chain couples TRBV4-1 to TRBJ1-4; D remains ambiguous. There are 17 residues in the CDR3. CDR1 is MGHRA and CDR2 is YSYEKL in the germline V gene. V was clipped by 1 base and J by 0 bases, with 12 bases between them. The CDR3 protein is CASSQGPGQATNEKLFF. CDR3 nucleotide sequence: TGCGCCAGCAGCCAAGGCCCCGGGCAGGCAACTAATGAAAAACTGTTTTTT.

This clone was detected once. The V and J genes are TRBV27 and TRBJ2-1; 12 nucleotides agree with TRBD2. Trimming cost V 5 bases and J 4 bases; bases outside gene matches: 15. The CDR3 is 19 residues long. CDR1 is MNHEY, CDR2 SMNVEV, per germline (reference sequence). CDR3 protein: CASSDPRLAGDLNYNEQFF. The CDR3 DNA is TGTGCCAGCAGTGACCCCCGACTAGCGGGGGACCTAAATTACAATGAGCAGTTCTTC.

The rearrangement joins TRBV11-2 to TRBJ1-2; D call uncertain. The CDR3 totals 15 residues. Germline V gives CDR1 SGHAT, CDR2 FQNNGV. Trimming cost V 5 bases and J 5 bases, with 18 bases left between them. CDR3 DNA: TGTGCCAGCAGCCCCTACTCAACTACGTCATATGGCTACACCTTC. It yields the protein CASSPYSTTSYGYTF. The whole variable domain, remainder taken from reference TRBV11-2 and TRBJ1-2, is EAGVAQSPRYKIIEKRQSVAFWCNPISGHATLYWYQQILGQGPKLLIQFQNNGVVDDSQLPKDRFSAERLKGVDSTLKIQPAKLEDSAVYLCASSPYSTTSYGYTFGSGTRLTVV.

This chain uses TRBV29-1 with TRBJ1-1, with 8 bases aligning to TRBD1. Germline V gene data show CDR1 as SQVTM and CDR2 as ANQGSEA. CDR3 length: 14 residues. The ends lost 3 bases at V and 0 bases at J; junction bases unmatched: 3. CDR3 nucleotides: TGCAGCGTTGACCGACAGGGGATGAACACTGAAGCTTTCTTT. Residues: CSVDRQGMNTEAFF. The whole variable domain, filled in from reference TRBV29-1 and TRBJ1-1, reads SAVISQKPSRDICQRGTSLTIQCQVDSQVTMMFWYRQQPGQSLTLIATANQGSEATYESGFVIDKFPISRPNLTFSTLTVSNMSPEDSSIYLCSVDRQGMNTEAFFGQGTRLTVV.

V is TRBV28 and J is TRBJ2-1, with TRBD1 matching over 9 bases. V trimming: 6 bases; J trimming: 10 bases; junction bases outside the gene matches: 7. Germline V CDR1 and CDR2: MDHEN, SYDVKM. The CDR3 loop spans 13 amino acids. The CDR3 DNA follows: TGTGCCAGCAGCCTGGGACAGGGCAGCGAGCAGTTCTTC. This gives the protein CASSLGQGSEQFF.

The CDR3 sequence: CASSLVDTGELFF. The DNA of the CDR3 is TGCGCCAGCAGCTTGGTAGACACCGGGGAGCTGTTTTTT. V usage is TRBV5-1 and J usage is TRBJ2-2, with D uncertain. This CDR3 spans 13 amino acids. CDR1 and CDR2 (germline): SGHRS, YFSETQ. The V gene lost 0 bases and the J gene lost 3 bases, with 3 bases spanning the gap.

The chain has TRBV6-1 and TRBJ1-1; no definite D call. Germline V lookup: CDR1 MNHNS, CDR2 SASEGT. CDR3 length equals 13 residues. V was trimmed by 2 bases and J by 0 bases, leaving 4 bases between them. The CDR3 DNA is TGTGCCAGCAGTGAAATCATGAACACTGAAGCTTTCTTT. This codes for CASSEIMNTEAFF.

J is TRBJ1-2 and V is TRBV6-1, with 8 bases identical to TRBD1. CDR3 size: 18 residues. Trimming cost V 1 base and J 5 bases; bases outside gene matches: 15. Germline-derived CDR1 and CDR2 are MNHNS and SASEGT. The DNA for the CDR3 is TGTGCCAGCAGTGAAGACCTTTCTGGACAGGGTGATAGATATGGCTACACCTTC. It encodes CASSEDLSGQGDRYGYTF.

This CDR3 reads CASSLRAGKGGKLFF. The CDR3 DNA reads as TGTGCCAGCAGTTTAAGGGCAGGGAAAGGGGGAAAACTGTTTTTT. This chain links TRBV28 with TRBJ1-4; D may be TRBD1 (6 bases). V lost 2 bases and J lost 10, with 17 bases in between. This CDR3 contains 15 residues. CDR1 MDHEN and CDR2 SYDVKM come from the germline V gene.

The genes are TRBV6-5 and TRBJ1-1; no definite D call. The V gene's germline CDR1 is MNHEY and CDR2 SVGAGI. There are 14 residues in the CDR3. Trimming removed 7 bases at V and 9 bases at J, with 21 bases between. The CDR3 DNA follows: TGTGCCAGCACCTTAGGTGGAGCGGGCAGTAAAGCTTTCTTT. Translating it yields CASTLGGAGSKAFF.

J is TRBJ1-3 and V is TRBV6-5, with 7 bases lining up with TRBD1. V was pared by 8 bases and J by 0 bases, with 4 bases of the junction left unmatched. The CDR3 contains 14 residues. Germline CDR1 MNHEY, CDR2 SVGAGI. The CDR3 DNA sequence: TGTGCCAGCGGACAGGCGGACTCTGGAAACACCATATATTTT. Encoded protein: CASGQADSGNTIYF.

This chain connects TRBV28 to TRBJ2-6, with TRBD2 as a possible D gene (5 bases). The V gene lost 3 bases and the J gene lost 3 bases, with 9 bases spanning the gap. This CDR3 is 15 amino acids long. Germline V gene lookup returns CDR1 MDHEN and CDR2 SYDVKM. CDR3 coding DNA: TGTGCCAGCAGTTTCGGAGGTGGTGGGGCCAACGTCCTGACTTTC. Encoded protein: CASSFGGGGANVLTF.

This chain connects TRBV9 to TRBJ1-1; the D is unclear. The CDR3 sequence is 13 residues long. Germline V gene sequence: CDR1 SGDLS, CDR2 YYNGEE. V shed 2 bases and J shed 6 bases, with 11 bases lying between them. CDR3 protein: CASSVTEGSEAFF. The CDR3 DNA is TGTGCCAGCAGCGTCACAGAAGGGTCTGAAGCTTTCTTT.

This chain uses TRBV28 with TRBJ1-4; D gene uncertain. The CDR3 sequence is 12 residues long. From germline, CDR1 is MDHEN and CDR2 SYDVKM. Between the trimmed V and J ends, which lost 2 bases and 9 bases, there was a span of 7 bases. The CDR3 bases are TGTGCCAGCAGTTTAGAAGGGAAAAAACTGTTTTTT. Residues: CASSLEGKKLFF.

The rearrangement joins TRBV11-1 to TRBJ1-3, with 10 positions matching TRBD1. The CDR3 loop spans 15 amino acids. V dropped 4 bases and J dropped 3; count of bases not matched to a gene: 3. Germline loops: CDR1 SGHAT, CDR2 FQDESV (reference sequence). CDR3 bases: TGTGCCAGCAGCTCCGACAGGGGGCTTGGAAACACCATATATTTT. Its protein is CASSSDRGLGNTIYF.

CDR3 amino acids: CSAWGNGYTF. CDR3 DNA: TGCAGTGCGTGGGGGAATGGCTACACCTTC. The chain combines TRBV20-1 with TRBJ1-2; tentatively, D is TRBD1 (5 bases). The CDR3 spans 10 residues. V lost 6 bases and J 6 bases, leaving 8 bases between the germline ends. The germline gives CDR1 DFQATT, CDR2 SNEGSKA (reference sequence).

The chain links TRBV5-1 to TRBJ1-1; 10 nucleotides agree with TRBD1. Germline CDR1 SGHRS, CDR2 YFSETQ. Unmatched junction bases numbered 6, after V lost 4 bases and J lost 0 bases. This CDR3 is 16 amino acids long. DNA of the CDR3: TGCGCCAGCAGCGGGGGACAGGGGACAATGAACACTGAAGCTTTCTTT. Translating gives CASSGGQGTMNTEAFF.

V gene TRBV11-3 combines with J gene TRBJ2-7, with 7 bases aligning to TRBD1. V trimming: 5 bases; J trimming: 6 bases; junction bases outside the gene matches: 7. CDR3 length: 13 residues. CDR1 is SGHNT and CDR2 is YENEEA in the germline V gene. The CDR3 sequence is CASSTTPGGEQYF. The CDR3 region has the DNA TGTGCCAGCAGCACCACCCCAGGGGGCGAGCAGTACTTC.

The CDR3: CASSIEWSSHTEAFF. The CDR3 region has the DNA TGTGCCAGTAGTATAGAGTGGTCATCCCACACTGAAGCTTTCTTT. This chain connects TRBV19 to TRBJ1-1; no clear D. This CDR3 comprises 15 residues. V lost 0 bases to trimming and J lost 3 bases, with 11 bases between them. Germline V lookup: CDR1 LNHDA, CDR2 SQIVND (reference sequence). The full variable domain, with the rest looked up from reference TRBV19 and TRBJ1-1, is DGGITQSPKYLFRKEGQNVTLSCEQNLNHDAMYWYRQDPGQGLRLIYYSQIVNDFQKGDIAEGYSVSREKKESFPLTVTSAQKNPTAFYLCASSIEWSSHTEAFFGQGTRLTVV.